This T cell receptor beta chain was captured by sequencing in a study of cytomegalovirus exposure and HLA in healthy donors. This table comes from immunoSEQ multiplex PCR, and its TCRdb copy is limited to in-frame clones, with some not included. The sample shows 200,000 to 250,000 clones, 83% of them seen only once. CDR3 length equals 14 residues. Germline V gives CDR1 LNHDA, CDR2 SQIVND (reference sequence). V lost 1 base and J lost 0, with 4 bases in between. Sequenced input: PBMCs. The chain recombines TRBV19 with TRBJ2-1, with D unresolved. The TCR originated in a woman aged 18-29 years in good health and CMV-seronegative. The CDR3 here is CASSIGRSYNEQFF. As DNA, the CDR3 is TGTGCCAGTAGTATAGGACGCTCCTACAATGAGCAGTTCTTC.